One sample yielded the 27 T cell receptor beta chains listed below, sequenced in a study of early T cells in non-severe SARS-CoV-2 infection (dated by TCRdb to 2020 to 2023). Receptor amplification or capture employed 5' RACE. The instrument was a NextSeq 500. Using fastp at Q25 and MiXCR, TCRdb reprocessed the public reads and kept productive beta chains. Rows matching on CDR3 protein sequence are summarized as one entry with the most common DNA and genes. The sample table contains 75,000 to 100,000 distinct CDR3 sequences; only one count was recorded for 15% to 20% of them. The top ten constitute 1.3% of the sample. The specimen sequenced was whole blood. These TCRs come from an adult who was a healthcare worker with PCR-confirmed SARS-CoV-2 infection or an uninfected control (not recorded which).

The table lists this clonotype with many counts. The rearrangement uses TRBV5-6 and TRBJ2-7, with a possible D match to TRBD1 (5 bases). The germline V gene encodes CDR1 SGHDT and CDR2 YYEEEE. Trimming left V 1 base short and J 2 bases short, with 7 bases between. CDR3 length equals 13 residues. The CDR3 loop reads CASSLQGPYEQYF. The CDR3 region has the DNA TGTGCCAGCAGCTTGCAGGGCCCCTACGAGCAGTACTTC.

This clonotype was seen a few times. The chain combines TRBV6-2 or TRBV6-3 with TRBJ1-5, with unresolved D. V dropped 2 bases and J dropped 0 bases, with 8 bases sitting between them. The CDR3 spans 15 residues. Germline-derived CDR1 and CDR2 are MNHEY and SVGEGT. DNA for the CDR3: TGTGCCAGCAGTTACAGCCTCTATAGCAATCAGCCCCAGCATTTT. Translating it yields CASSYSLYSNQPQHF.

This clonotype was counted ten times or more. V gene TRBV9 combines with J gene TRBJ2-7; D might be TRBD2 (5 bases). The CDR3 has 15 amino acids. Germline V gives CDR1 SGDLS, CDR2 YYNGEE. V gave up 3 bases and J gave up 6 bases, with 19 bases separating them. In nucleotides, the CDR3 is TGTGCCAGCAGCGGGGCGGGCTCCCGCCCCGGCGAGCAGTACTTC. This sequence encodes CASSGAGSRPGEQYF. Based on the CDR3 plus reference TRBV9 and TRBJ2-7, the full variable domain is DSGVTQTPKHLITATGQRVTLRCSPRSGDLSVYWYQQSLDQGLQFLIQYYNGEERAKGNILERFSAQQFPDLHSELNLSSLELGDSALYFCASSGAGSRPGEQYFGPGTRLTVT.

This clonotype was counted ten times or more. CDR3 residues: CASSPGTSASSDTQYF. The CDR3 DNA reads as TGCGCCAGCAGCCCGGGGACTAGCGCGAGCTCAGATACGCAGTATTTT. This chain joins TRBV5-1 and TRBJ2-3; 10 bases are a match to TRBD2. The CDR3 consists of 16 residues. Per germline, CDR1 SGHRS and CDR2 YFSETQ. V lost 4 bases to trimming and J lost 4 bases; unmatched junction nucleotides: 9.

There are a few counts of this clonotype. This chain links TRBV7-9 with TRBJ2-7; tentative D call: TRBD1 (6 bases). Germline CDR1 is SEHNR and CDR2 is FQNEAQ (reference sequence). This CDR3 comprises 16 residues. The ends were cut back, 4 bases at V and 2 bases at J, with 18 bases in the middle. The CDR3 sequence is CASSSAGGQITYEQYF. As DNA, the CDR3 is TGTGCCAGCAGCTCGGCGGGCGGACAGATAACCTACGAGCAGTACTTC.

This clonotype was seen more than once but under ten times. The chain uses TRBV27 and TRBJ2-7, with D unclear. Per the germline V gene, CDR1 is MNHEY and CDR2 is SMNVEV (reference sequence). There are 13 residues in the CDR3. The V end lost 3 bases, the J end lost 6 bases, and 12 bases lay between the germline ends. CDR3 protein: CASSFGSSGEQYF. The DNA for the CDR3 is TGTGCCAGCAGTTTTGGCAGCTCTGGCGAGCAGTACTTC.

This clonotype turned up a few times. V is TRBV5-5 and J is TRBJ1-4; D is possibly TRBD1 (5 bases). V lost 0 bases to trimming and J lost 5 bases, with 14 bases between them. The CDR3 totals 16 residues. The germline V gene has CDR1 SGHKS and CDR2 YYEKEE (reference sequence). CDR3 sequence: CASSLGYRQGNEKLFF. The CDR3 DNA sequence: TGTGCCAGCAGCTTGGGGTATCGGCAGGGCAATGAAAAACTGTTTTTT. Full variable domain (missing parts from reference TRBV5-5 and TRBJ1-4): DAGVTQSPTHLIKTRGQQVTLRCSPISGHKSVSWYQQVLGQGPQFIFQYYEKEERGRGNFPDRFSARQFPNYSSELNVNALLLGDSALYLCASSLGYRQGNEKLFFGSGTQLSVL.

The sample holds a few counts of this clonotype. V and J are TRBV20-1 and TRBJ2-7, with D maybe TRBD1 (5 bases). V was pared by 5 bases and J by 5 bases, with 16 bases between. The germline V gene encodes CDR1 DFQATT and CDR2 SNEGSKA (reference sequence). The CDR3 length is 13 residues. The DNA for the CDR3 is TGCAGTGCTCTATGGGGCTCCCAGGACGAGCAGTACTTC. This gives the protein CSALWGSQDEQYF.

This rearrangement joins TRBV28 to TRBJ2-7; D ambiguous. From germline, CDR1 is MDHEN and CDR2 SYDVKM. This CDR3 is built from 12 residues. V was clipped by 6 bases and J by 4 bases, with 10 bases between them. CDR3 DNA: TGTGCCAGCAGGGACCCCTCGTACGAGCAGTACTTC. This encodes CASRDPSYEQYF.

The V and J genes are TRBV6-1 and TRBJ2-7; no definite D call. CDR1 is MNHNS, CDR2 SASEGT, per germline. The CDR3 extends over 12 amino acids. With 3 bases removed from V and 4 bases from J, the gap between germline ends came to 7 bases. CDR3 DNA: TGTGCCAGCAGTGATTACGGATACGAGCAGTACTTC. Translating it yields CASSDYGYEQYF.

CDR3 loop: CASSPPGAAYNEQFF. The CDR3 bases are TGTGCCAGCAGTCCACCTGGGGCAGCCTACAATGAGCAGTTCTTC. The chain couples TRBV12-3 or TRBV12-4 to TRBJ2-1, with D possibly matching TRBD1 (5 bases). The ends were cut back, 5 bases at V and 2 bases at J, with 13 bases in the middle. CDR3 length: 15 residues.

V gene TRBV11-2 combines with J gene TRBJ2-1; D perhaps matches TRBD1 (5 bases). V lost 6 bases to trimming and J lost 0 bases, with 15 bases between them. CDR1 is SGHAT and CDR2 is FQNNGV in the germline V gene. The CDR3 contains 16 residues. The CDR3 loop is CASRPLQASSYNEQFF. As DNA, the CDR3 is TGTGCCAGCAGGCCCCTACAGGCCAGCTCCTACAATGAGCAGTTCTTC.

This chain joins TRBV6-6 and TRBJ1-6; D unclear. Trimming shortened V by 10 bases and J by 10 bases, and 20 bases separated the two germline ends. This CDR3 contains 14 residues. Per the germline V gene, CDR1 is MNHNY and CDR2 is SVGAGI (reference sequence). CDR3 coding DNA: TGTGCCACCACTGTGGGGAGCACCAGGTCACCCCTCCACTTT. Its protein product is CATTVGSTRSPLHF.

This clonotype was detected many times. The CDR3 sequence: CASSLVEETQYF. The CDR3 region has the DNA TGTGCCAGCAGCTTAGTGGAAGAGACCCAGTACTTC. The chain uses TRBV11-2 and TRBJ2-5, with D hard to call. Germline V gene lookup returns CDR1 SGHAT and CDR2 FQNNGV. The CDR3 consists of 12 residues. Deletions cut 1 base from V and 3 bases from J, with 3 bases between.

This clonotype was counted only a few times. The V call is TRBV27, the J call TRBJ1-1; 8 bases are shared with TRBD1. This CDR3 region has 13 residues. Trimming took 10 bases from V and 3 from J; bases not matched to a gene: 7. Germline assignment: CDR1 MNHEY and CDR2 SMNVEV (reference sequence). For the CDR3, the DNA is TGTGCCACCATGGACAGGGAGGACACTGAAGCTTTCTTT. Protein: CATMDREDTEAFF.

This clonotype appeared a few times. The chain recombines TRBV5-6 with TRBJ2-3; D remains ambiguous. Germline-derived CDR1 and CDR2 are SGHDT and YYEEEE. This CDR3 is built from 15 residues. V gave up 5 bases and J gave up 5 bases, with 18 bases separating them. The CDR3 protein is CASRLLDITGDTQYF. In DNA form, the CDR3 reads TGTGCCAGCAGATTACTGGATATCACTGGAGATACGCAGTATTTT.

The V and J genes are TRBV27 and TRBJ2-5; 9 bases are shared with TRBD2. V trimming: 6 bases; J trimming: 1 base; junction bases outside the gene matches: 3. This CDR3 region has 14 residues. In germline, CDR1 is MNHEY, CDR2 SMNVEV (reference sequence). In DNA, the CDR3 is TGTGCCAGCAGCAGGGGACTAGCCCAAGAGACCCAGTACTTC. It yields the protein CASSRGLAQETQYF.

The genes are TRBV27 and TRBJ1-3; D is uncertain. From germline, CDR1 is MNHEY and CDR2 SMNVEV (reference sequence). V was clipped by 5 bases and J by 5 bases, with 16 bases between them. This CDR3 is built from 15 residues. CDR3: CASSPQRHLRNTIYF. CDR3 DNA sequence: TGTGCCAGCAGTCCCCAGCGACATTTACGAAACACCATATATTTT.

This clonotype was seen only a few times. The CDR3: CSVAGQGITEAFF. The CDR3 DNA is TGCAGCGTTGCGGGACAGGGGATCACTGAAGCTTTCTTT. The J gene is TRBJ1-1, the V gene TRBV29-1; TRBD1 agrees at 10 bases. CDR3 size: 13 residues. From germline, CDR1 is SQVTM and CDR2 ANQGSEA. Trimming cost V 4 bases and J 4 bases; bases outside gene matches: 3.

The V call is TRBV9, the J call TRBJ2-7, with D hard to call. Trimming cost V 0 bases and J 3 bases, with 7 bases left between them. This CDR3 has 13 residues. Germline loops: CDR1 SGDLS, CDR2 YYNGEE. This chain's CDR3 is CASSVGLDYEQYF. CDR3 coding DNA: TGTGCCAGCAGCGTAGGTCTTGACTACGAGCAGTACTTC.

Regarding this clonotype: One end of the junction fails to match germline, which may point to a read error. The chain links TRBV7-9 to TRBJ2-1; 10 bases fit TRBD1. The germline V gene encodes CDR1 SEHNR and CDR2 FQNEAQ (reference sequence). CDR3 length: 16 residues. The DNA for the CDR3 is TGTGCCAGCACCTTAGGTCCGGGACAGGGGCGTAATGAGCAGTTCTTC. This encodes CASTLGPGQGRNEQFF. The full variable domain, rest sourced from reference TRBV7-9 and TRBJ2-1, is DTGVSQNPRHKITKRGQNVTFRCDPISEHNRLYWYRQTLGQGPEFLTYFQNEAQLEKSRLLSDRFSAERPKGSFSTLEIQRTEQGDSAMYLCASTLGPGQGRNEQFFGPGTRLTVL.

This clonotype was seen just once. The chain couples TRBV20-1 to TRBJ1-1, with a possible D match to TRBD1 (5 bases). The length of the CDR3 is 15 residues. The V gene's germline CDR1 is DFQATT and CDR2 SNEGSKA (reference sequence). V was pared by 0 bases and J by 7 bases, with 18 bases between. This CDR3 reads CSARDRRGRESEAFF. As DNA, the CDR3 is TGCAGTGCTAGAGATCGGCGGGGCCGGGAAAGTGAAGCTTTCTTT.

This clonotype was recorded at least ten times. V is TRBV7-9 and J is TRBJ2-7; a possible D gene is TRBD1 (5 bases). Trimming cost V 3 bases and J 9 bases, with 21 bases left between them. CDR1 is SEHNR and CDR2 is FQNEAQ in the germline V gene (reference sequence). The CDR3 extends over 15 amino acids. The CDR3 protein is CASSLSGAIAERQYF. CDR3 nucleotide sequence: TGTGCCAGCAGCTTGAGTGGGGCCATAGCTGAGAGGCAGTACTTC.

CDR3 sequence: CASSLDLTGRNGYTF. For the CDR3, the DNA is TGTGCCAGCAGCTTGGATCTTACAGGGAGGAATGGCTACACCTTC. The chain has TRBV5-4 and TRBJ1-2; tentatively, D is TRBD1 (6 bases). CDR3 length: 15 residues. Germline lookup yields CDR1 SGHNT and CDR2 YYREEE (reference sequence). Trimming cost V 0 bases and J 6 bases, with 15 bases left between them. Filled out from reference TRBV5-4 and TRBJ1-2, the complete variable domain reads ETGVTQSPTHLIKTRGQQVTLRCSSQSGHNTVSWYQQALGQGPQFIFQYYREEENGRGNFPPRFSGLQFPNYSSELNVNALELDDSALYLCASSLDLTGRNGYTFGSGTRLTVV.

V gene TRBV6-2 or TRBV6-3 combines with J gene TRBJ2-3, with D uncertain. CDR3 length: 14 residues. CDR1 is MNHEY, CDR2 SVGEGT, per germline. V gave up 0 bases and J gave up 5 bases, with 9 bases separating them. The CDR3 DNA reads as TGTGCCAGCAGTTACTCGAGATCAGGAGATACGCAGTATTTT. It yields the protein CASSYSRSGDTQYF.

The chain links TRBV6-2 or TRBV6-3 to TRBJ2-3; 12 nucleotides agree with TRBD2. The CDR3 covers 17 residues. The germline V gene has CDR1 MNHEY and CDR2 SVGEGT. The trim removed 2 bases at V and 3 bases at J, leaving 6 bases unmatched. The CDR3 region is CASSYGLAGGPTDTQYF. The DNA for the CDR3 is TGTGCCAGCAGTTACGGCCTAGCGGGAGGGCCGACAGATACGCAGTATTTT.

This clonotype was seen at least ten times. This CDR3 reads CASSFWEVANYGYTF. CDR3 bases: TGTGCCAGCAGCTTTTGGGAGGTCGCAAACTATGGCTACACCTTC. The genes are TRBV28 and TRBJ1-2; no definite D call. V dropped 6 bases and J dropped 2 bases, with 16 bases sitting between them. The CDR3 has 15 residues. The germline V gene has CDR1 MDHEN and CDR2 SYDVKM.